This T cell receptor (beta chain) was sequenced in a study of T cell responses to AZD1222 COVID-19 vaccine. Study background: Pooled together were second doses at about 4 or about 12 weeks.

Overall study results and limits: There were mostly white British donors and more females than males, and clonal diversity was possibly underestimated.

The protocol was immunoSEQ multiplex PCR, while the TCRdb copy is restricted to in-frame clones and leaves out a portion. The sample records 110,000 or so clones, roughly nine tenths being singletons. In the case of this clone: Its antigen is still unknown.

Germline assignment: CDR1 MNHEY and CDR2 SVGAGI. The V end lost 0 bases, the J end lost 9 bases, and 11 bases lay between the germline ends. CDR3 length: 13 amino acids. This specimen was peripheral blood, taken on day 0 of AZD1222 vaccination. The source of this sequence is an adult in good health. The rearrangement joins TRBV6-5 to TRBJ1-1, with D unclear. Here the CDR3 DNA reads TGTGCCAGCAGTTACTCTGCGGCAGACAAAGCTTTCTTT. Translated: CASSYSAADKAFF.